What follows are 3 T cell receptor beta chains derived from one specimen sequenced in a study of control samples from healthy donors and cancer patients (TCRdb year 2020). To prepare the library, the immunoSEQ multiplex PCR assay was applied. TCRdb carries this immuneACCESS record with in-frame sequences only. Its versions omit some clonotypes, under half of them owing to an unresolved V gene in the studies checked, with the rest unexplained. Across this sample there are about 44,000 clones, with approximately 87% seen only once. The top ten hold about 10% of the sample. The specimen was PBMCs. These receptors all come from a woman between 55 and 75 years old with lung cancer.

This chain uses TRBV3-1 (or the pseudogene TRBV3-2) with TRBJ2-7; 7 bases agree with TRBD1. The germline gives CDR1 LGHDT, CDR2 YNNKEL (reference sequence). The CDR3 contains 16 residues. The trim removed 4 bases at V and 5 bases at J, leaving 14 bases unmatched. CDR3 amino acids: CASSPIDRDRRNEQYF. In DNA form, the CDR3 reads TGTGCCAGCAGCCCAATTGACAGGGACCGCCGCAACGAGCAGTACTTC.

This chain links TRBV28 with TRBJ1-5; D call uncertain. CDR3 length equals 14 residues. Germline values: CDR1 MDHEN, CDR2 SYDVKM. The V end lost 3 bases, the J end lost 3 bases, and 9 bases lay between the germline ends. CDR3 bases: TGTGCCAGCAGTTTCGAGGGATACAATCAGCCCCAGCATTTT. Protein sequence: CASSFEGYNQPQHF.

The chain uses TRBV7-3 and TRBJ2-1; tentatively, D is TRBD2 (5 bases). The CDR3 has 15 amino acids. V was trimmed by 7 bases and J by 2 bases, leaving 15 bases between them. Germline CDR1 is SGHTA and CDR2 is FQGTGA. This CDR3 reads CASNSWASPYNEQFF. Here the CDR3 DNA reads TGTGCCAGCAACTCCTGGGCTAGCCCCTACAATGAGCAGTTCTTC.